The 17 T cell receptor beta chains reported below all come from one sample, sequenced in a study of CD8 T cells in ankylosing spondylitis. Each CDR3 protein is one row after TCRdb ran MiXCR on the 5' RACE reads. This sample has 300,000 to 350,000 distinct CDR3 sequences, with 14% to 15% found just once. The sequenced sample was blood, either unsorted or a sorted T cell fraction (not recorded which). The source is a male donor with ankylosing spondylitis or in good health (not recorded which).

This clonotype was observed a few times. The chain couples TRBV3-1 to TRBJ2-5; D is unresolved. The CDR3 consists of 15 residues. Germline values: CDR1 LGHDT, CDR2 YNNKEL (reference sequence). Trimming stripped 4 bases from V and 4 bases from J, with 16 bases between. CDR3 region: CASSLLEPGGETQYF. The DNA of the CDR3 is TGTGCCAGCAGCCTTTTAGAACCGGGTGGAGAGACCCAGTACTTC.

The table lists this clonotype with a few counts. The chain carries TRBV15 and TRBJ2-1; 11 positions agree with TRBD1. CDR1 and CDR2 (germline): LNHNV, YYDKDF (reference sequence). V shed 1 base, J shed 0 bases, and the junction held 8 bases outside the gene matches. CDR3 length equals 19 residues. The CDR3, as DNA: TGTGCCACCAGCAGAGGTGGGACAGGGGGTACGAGCTCCTACAATGAGCAGTTCTTC. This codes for CATSRGGTGGTSSYNEQFF.

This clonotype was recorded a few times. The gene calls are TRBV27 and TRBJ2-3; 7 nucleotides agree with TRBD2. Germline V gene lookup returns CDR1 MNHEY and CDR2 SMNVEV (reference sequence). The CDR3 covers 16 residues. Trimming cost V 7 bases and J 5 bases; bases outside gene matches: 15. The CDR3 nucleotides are TGTGCCAGCAAGGGCCAGCGGGGTCGCGATGGAGATACGCAGTATTTT. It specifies CASKGQRGRDGDTQYF.

In DNA, the CDR3 is TGTGCCAGCAGCCCTCCACAGGATATGAACACTGAAGCTTTCTTT. This sequence encodes CASSPPQDMNTEAFF. J is TRBJ1-1 and V is TRBV5-5; maybe TRBD1 (5 bases). Trimming took off 4 bases at V and 0 bases at J, with 13 bases between the two ends. The CDR3 extends over 15 amino acids. Germline values: CDR1 SGHKS, CDR2 YYEKEE (reference sequence).

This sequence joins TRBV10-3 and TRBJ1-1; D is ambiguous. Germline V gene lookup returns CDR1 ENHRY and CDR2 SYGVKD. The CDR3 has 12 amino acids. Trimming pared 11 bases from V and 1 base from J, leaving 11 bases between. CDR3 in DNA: TGTGCCTCGCGGCGGGAGAACACTGAAGCTTTCTTT. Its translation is CASRRENTEAFF.

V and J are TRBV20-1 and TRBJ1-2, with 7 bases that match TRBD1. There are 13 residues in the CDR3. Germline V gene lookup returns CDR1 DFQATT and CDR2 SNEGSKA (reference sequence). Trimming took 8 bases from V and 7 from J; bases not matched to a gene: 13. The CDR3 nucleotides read TGCAGTACTCAACCCAGGGGGGCGGGTGGCTACACCTTC. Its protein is CSTQPRGAGGYTF.

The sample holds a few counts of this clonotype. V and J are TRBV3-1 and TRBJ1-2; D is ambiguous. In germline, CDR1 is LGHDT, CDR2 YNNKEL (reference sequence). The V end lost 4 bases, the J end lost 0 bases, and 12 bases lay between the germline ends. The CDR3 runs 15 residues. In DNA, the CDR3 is TGTGCCAGCAGCCCCCTGGGGATAGCTAACTATGGCTACACCTTC. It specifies CASSPLGIANYGYTF. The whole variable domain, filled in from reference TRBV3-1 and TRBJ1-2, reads DTAVSQTPKYLVTQMGNDKSIKCEQNLGHDTMYWYKQDSKKFLKIMFSYNNKELIINETVPNRFSPKSPDKAHLNLHINSLELGDSAVYFCASSPLGIANYGYTFGSGTRLTVV.

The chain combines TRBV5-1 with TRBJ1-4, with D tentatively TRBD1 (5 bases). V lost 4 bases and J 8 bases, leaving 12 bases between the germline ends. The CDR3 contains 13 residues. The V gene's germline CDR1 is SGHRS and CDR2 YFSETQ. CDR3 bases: TGCGCCAGCAGCCCAGGGTACGAAGAAAAACTGTTTTTT. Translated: CASSPGYEEKLFF.

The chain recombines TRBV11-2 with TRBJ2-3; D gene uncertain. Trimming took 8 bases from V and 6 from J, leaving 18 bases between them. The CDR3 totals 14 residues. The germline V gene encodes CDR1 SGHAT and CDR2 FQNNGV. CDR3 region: CASCLITHLDTQYF. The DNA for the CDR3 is TGTGCCAGCTGCCTCATCACACACCTCGATACGCAGTATTTT.

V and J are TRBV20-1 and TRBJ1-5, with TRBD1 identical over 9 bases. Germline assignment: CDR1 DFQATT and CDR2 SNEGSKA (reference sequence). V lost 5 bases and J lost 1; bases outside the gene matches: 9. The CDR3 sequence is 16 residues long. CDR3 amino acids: CSASVTGGASNQPQHF. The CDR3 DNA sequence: TGCAGTGCTTCTGTTACAGGGGGCGCGAGCAATCAGCCCCAGCATTTT.

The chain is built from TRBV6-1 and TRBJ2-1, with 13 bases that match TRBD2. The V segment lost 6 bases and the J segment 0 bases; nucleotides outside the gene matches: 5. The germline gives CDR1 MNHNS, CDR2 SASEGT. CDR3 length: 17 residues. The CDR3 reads CASSELAGGSSYNEQFF. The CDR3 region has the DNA TGTGCCAGCAGCGAACTAGCGGGGGGGAGCTCCTACAATGAGCAGTTCTTC.

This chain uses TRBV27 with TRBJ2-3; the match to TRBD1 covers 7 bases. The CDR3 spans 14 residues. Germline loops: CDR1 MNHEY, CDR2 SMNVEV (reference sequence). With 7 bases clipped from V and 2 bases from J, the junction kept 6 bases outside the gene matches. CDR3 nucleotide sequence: TGTGCCAGCATGGAGACAGGGTTCACAGATACGCAGTATTTT. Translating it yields CASMETGFTDTQYF.

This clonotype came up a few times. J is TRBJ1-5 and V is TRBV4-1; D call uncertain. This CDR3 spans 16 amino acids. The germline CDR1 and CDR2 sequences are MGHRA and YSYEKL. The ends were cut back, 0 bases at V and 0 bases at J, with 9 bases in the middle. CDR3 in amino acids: CASSQDGRGSNQPQHF. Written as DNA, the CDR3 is TGCGCCAGCAGCCAAGATGGCAGAGGTAGCAATCAGCCCCAGCATTTT.

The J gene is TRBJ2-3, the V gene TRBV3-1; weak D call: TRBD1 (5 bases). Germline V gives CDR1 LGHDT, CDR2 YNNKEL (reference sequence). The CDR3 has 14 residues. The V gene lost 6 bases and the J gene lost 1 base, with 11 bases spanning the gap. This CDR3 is CASRDSTGTDTQYF. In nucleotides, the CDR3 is TGTGCCAGCAGAGACTCGACAGGCACAGATACGCAGTATTTT.

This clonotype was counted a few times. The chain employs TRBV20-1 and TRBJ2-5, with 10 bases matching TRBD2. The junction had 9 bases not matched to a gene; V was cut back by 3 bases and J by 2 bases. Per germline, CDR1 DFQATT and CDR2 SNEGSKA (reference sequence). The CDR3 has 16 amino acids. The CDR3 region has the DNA TGCAGTGCTAGCACTAGCGGGGCCCGGTGGCAAGAGACCCAGTACTTC. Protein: CSASTSGARWQETQYF.

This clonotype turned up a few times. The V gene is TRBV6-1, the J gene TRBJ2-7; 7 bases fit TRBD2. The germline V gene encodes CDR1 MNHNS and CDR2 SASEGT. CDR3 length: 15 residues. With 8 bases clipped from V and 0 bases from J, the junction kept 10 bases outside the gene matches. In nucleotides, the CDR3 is TGTGCCAGCCTACGGGGGGATGGGAGCTCCTACGAGCAGTACTTC. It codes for CASLRGDGSSYEQYF.

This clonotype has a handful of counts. CDR3 coding DNA: TGCAGTGCTAGCGGGACTAGCGGGAGTCAGGGCGAGCAGTACTTC. Translation: CSASGTSGSQGEQYF. This chain links TRBV20-1 with TRBJ2-7; the match to TRBD2 covers 14 bases. The CDR3 loop spans 15 amino acids. The trim removed 3 bases at V and 6 bases at J, leaving 7 bases unmatched. Germline assignment: CDR1 DFQATT and CDR2 SNEGSKA (reference sequence).